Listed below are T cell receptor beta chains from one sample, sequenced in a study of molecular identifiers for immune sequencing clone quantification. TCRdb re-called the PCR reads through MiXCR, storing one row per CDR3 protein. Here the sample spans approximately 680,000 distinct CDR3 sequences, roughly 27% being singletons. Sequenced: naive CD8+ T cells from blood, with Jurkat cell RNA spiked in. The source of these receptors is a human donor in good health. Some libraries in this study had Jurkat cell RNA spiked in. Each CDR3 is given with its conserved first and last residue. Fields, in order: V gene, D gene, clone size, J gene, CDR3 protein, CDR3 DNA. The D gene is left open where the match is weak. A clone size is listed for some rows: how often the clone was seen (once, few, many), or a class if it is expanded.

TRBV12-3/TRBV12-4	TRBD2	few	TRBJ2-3	CASSWNGLATSTDTQYF	TGTGCCAGCAGTTGGAACGGACTAGCGACTAGCACAGATACGCAGTATTTT
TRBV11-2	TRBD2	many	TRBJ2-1	CASGLAGTYNEQFF	TGTGCCAGCGGACTAGCGGGGACCTACAATGAGCAGTTCTTC
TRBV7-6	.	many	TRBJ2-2	CASSLGGLGGELFF	TGTGCCAGCAGCTTAGGAGGGCTGGGCGGGGAGCTGTTTTTT
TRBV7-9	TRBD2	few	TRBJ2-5	CASSFPRGGVSQETQYF	TGTGCCAGCAGCTTTCCGCGGGGAGGGGTGTCCCAAGAGACCCAGTACTTC
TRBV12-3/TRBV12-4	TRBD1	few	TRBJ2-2	CAGSPGTGVNTGELFF	TGTGCCGGCAGTCCTGGGACAGGGGTAAACACCGGGGAGCTGTTTTTT
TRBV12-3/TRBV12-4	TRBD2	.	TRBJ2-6	CASSFQLADSGANVLTF	TGTGCCAGCAGTTTTCAACTAGCGGACTCTGGGGCCAACGTCCTGACTTTC
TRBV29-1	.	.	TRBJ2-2	CSVESGIDGELFF	TGCAGCGTTGAGTCGGGGATCGACGGGGAGCTGTTTTTT
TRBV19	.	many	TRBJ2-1	CASSWGLHDGEQFF	TGTGCCAGTAGTTGGGGACTCCATGATGGGGAGCAGTTCTTC
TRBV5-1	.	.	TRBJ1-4	CARRPDIGPINEKLFF	TGCGCCCGCCGCCCGGACATCGGACCGATTAATGAAAAACTGTTTTTT
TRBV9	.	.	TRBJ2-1	CASSDRPAGVFNEQFF	TGTGCCAGCAGCGATAGACCAGCAGGCGTATTCAATGAGCAGTTCTTC
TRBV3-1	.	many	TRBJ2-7	CASSQGPEEQYF	TGTGCCAGCAGCCAAGGCCCCGAGGAGCAGTACTTC
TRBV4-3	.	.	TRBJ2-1	CASSQADVSYNEQFF	TGCGCCAGCAGCCAAGCGGACGTCTCCTACAATGAGCAGTTCTTC
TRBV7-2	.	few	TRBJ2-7	CASSFNGGRYEQYF	TGTGCCAGCAGCTTTAACGGGGGACGATACGAGCAGTACTTC
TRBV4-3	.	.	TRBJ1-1	CASSWLDTASHMNTEAFF	TGCGCCAGCAGTTGGTTGGACACTGCCTCTCATATGAACACTGAAGCTTTCTTT
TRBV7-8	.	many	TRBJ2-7	CASSLAGVAYEQYF	TGTGCCAGCAGCTTAGCGGGGGTGGCCTACGAGCAGTACTTC
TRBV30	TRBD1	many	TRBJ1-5	CAWSTGTVDNQPQHF	TGTGCCTGGAGTACCGGGACAGTAGACAATCAGCCCCAGCATTTT
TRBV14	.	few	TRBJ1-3	CASSQDRQSGNTIYF	TGTGCCAGCAGCCAAGATCGTCAATCTGGAAACACCATATATTTT
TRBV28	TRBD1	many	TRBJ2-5	CASNSPRQGKTQYF	TGTGCCAGCAACTCACCACGACAGGGAAAGACCCAGTACTTC
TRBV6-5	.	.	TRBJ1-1	CARRSRPPPDAFF	TGTGCCCGCCGTTCCCGCCCGCCCCCTGACGCTTTCTTT
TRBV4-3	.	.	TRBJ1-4	CASSQEPTSTNEKLFF	TGCGCCAGCAGCCAAGAGCCAACATCAACTAATGAAAAACTGTTTTTT
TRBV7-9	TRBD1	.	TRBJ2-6	CASSLGTALDSGANVLTF	TGTGCCAGCAGCCTTGGGACAGCCCTTGACTCTGGGGCCAACGTCCTGACTTTC
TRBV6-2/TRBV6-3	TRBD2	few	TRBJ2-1	CVSTSLIGTSGLNEQFF	TGTGTCAGCACCTCTCTCATCGGGACTAGCGGCCTCAATGAGCAGTTCTTC
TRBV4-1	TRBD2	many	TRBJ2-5	CASSASGAGVPQETQYF	TGCGCCAGCAGCGCAAGCGGCGCGGGGGTGCCTCAAGAGACCCAGTACTTC
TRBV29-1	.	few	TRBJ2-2	CSVDDTNTGELFF	TGCAGCGTGGACGATACGAACACCGGGGAGCTGTTTTTT
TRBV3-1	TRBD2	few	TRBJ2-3	CASSQFSGGATDTQYF	TGTGCCAGCAGCCAATTTAGCGGGGGGGCCACAGATACGCAGTATTTT
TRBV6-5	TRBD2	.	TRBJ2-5	CASSYGGTKEPQYF	TGTGCCAGCAGTTACGGGGGGACTAAGGAGCCCCAGTACTTC
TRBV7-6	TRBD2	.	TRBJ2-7	CASSLDRGGAPYEQYF	TGTGCCAGCAGCTTAGATCGCGGGGGTGCCCCCTACGAGCAGTACTTC
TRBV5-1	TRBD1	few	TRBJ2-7	CASSLAQVQGFYEQYF	TGCGCCAGCAGCTTGGCGCAGGTACAGGGGTTCTACGAGCAGTACTTC
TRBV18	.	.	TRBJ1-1	CASSPPDKNTEAFF	TGTGCCAGCTCACCACCGGACAAGAACACTGAAGCTTTCTTT
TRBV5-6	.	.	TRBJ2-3	CASSLGGSDTKYF	TGTGCCAGCAGCTTGGGCGGATCAGATACGAAGTATTTT
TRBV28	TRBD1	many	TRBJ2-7	CASSLSPWDSSYEQYF	TGTGCCAGCAGTTTGAGTCCTTGGGACAGCTCCTACGAGCAGTACTTC
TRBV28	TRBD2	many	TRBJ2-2	CASSLGPRTSGRAGELFF	TGTGCCAGCAGTTTAGGCCCCCGGACTAGCGGGAGGGCCGGGGAGCTGTTTTTT
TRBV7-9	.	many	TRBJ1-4	CASSLVFTGNEKLFF	TGTGCCAGCAGCTTAGTGTTCACAGGCAATGAAAAACTGTTTTTT
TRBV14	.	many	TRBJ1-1	CASSQVGQGFTEAFF	TGTGCCAGCAGCCAAGTTGGGCAAGGATTCACGGAAGCTTTCTTT
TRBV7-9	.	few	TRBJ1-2	CASSLVLVSYGYTF	TGTGCCAGCAGCTTAGTTTTGGTCTCCTATGGCTACACCTTC
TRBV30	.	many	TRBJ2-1	CAWSVSLDNEQFF	TGTGCCTGGAGTGTAAGTTTGGATAATGAGCAGTTCTTC
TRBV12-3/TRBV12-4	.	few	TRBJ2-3	CASSSPSATYTDTQYF	TGTGCCAGCAGTTCTCCCTCGGCTACCTACACAGATACGCAGTATTTT
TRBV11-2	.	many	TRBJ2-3	CASSPPTGLRTDTQYF	TGTGCCAGCAGCCCACCCACAGGGTTACGCACAGATACGCAGTATTTT
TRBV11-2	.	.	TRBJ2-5	CASSPALYQETQYF	TGTGCCAGCAGCCCCGCCTTGTACCAAGAGACCCAGTACTTC
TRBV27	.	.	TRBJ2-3	CASSLSQGAQRTDTQYF	TGTGCCAGCAGTTTATCTCAGGGAGCCCAACGCACAGATACGCAGTATTTT
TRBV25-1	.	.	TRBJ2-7	CASSAVLSYEQYF	TGTGCCAGCAGTGCGGTACTTTCCTACGAGCAGTACTTC
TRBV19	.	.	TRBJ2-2	CASTWRGNTGELFF	TGTGCCAGTACCTGGCGAGGGAACACCGGGGAGCTGTTTTTT
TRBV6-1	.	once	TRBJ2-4	CASRVTATSLAKNIPYF	TGTGCCAGCAGGGTTACAGCGACATCCTTAGCCAAAAACATTCCGTACTTC
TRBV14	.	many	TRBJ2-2	CASSQEDRSGTGELFF	TGTGCCAGCAGCCAAGAGGATCGCTCAGGGACCGGGGAGCTGTTTTTT
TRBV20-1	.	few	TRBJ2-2	CSARDNMSPGELFF	TGCAGTGCTAGGGACAACATGAGTCCCGGGGAGCTGTTTTTT
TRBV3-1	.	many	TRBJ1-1	CASSPPRIGNEAFF	TGTGCCAGCAGCCCACCACGGATAGGAAATGAAGCTTTCTTT
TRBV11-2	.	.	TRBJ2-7	CASSSLPGTLSSYEQYF	TGTGCCAGCAGCTCCCTTCCCGGGACACTGAGCTCCTACGAGCAGTACTTC
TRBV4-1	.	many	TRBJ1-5	CASSQDWGTYSNQPQHF	TGCGCCAGCAGCCAAGATTGGGGGACTTATAGCAATCAGCCCCAGCATTTT
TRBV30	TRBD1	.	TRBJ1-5	CAWSHGRGDRAIYSNQPQHF	TGTGCCTGGAGCCACGGGAGAGGGGACAGGGCGATTTATAGCAATCAGCCCCAGCATTTT
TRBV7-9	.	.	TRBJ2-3	CASSSILADTQYF	TGTGCCAGCAGCTCGATTCTCGCAGATACGCAGTATTTT
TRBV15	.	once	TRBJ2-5	CATSSPNAGLETQYF	TGTGCCACCAGCAGCCCCAACGCAGGGTTGGAGACCCAGTACTTC
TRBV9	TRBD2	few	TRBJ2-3	CASSAEWTSGHTDTQYF	TGTGCCAGCAGCGCAGAGTGGACTAGCGGACACACAGATACGCAGTATTTT